This T cell receptor (beta chain) was documented in a study of blood T cell repertoires in COVID-19. Across the whole study: Donors in the United States, Italy and Spain gave samples during acute or convalescent COVID-19. The cDNA or gDNA used as material had been derived from T cells, B-cell-depleted T cells, or PBMCs.

V was trimmed by 3 bases and J by 1 base, leaving 13 bases between them. CDR1 and CDR2 (germline): SGHDN, FVKESK. CDR3 length: 15 residues. Original analysis: Estimated nucleated cell counts came from reference gene primer amplification. Profiled with immunoSEQ multiplex PCR; TCRdb holds only in-frame clones, not every one. D and trimming come from the DNA, and the V and J calls and clone size come from that table. The top ten hold roughly 9.8% of the sample, which has a few hundred thousand clones, roughly 86% seen once. This chain connects TRBV14 to TRBJ2-7, with TRBD2 as a possible D gene (6 bases). The sequence derives from a middle-aged man who had recovered from COVID-19. The source material was peripheral blood. The CDR3 protein is CASSHRSGPSYEQYF. The CDR3 DNA reads as TGTGCCAGCAGCCATCGTAGCGGACCATCCTACGAGCAGTACTTC.